These T cell receptor beta chains were read from a single sample in a study of regulatory T cells in long-lasting Graves disease. TCRdb reanalysed the multiplex PCR reads using MiXCR and keeps one entry per CDR3 protein. The sample records a few hundred thousand distinct CDR3 sequences, less than 25% being singletons. Sequences were derived from peripheral blood mononuclear cells (PBMCs), sampled when the disease was refractory, from a patient treated with antithyroid drugs. The receptors stem from a female donor with Graves disease. Both conserved end residues are part of each CDR3. The D gene is left open where the match is weak. Expanded clones are given a class, and other clones once, few, many or no size at all.

d_call,j_call,clone_size,v_call,cdr3_aa,cdr3_nt
-,TRBJ1-5,few,TRBV29-1,CSVEVGGEQPQHF,TGCAGCGTTGAAGTGGGTGGAGAACAGCCCCAGCATTTT
TRBD1,TRBJ1-1,once,TRBV6-1,CASSAGTAGRTEAFF,TGTGCCAGCAGTGCTGGGACAGCCGGGCGCACTGAAGCTTTCTTT
-,TRBJ1-6,-,TRBV4-1,CASSQWAHGFSPLHF,TGCGCCAGCAGCCAATGGGCCCACGGGTTTTCACCCCTCCACTTT
-,TRBJ2-7,-,TRBV28,CATQDWAYEQYF,TGTGCCACTCAGGACTGGGCCTACGAGCAGTACTTC
-,TRBJ2-1,-,TRBV20-1,CSARGTRVRNEQFF,TGCAGTGCTAGAGGAACTAGGGTTAGAAATGAGCAGTTCTTC
TRBD2,TRBJ2-5,few,TRBV7-6,CASSLAGGRGSETQYF,TGTGCCAGCAGCTTAGCAGGCGGGAGGGGTTCAGAGACCCAGTACTTC
TRBD2,TRBJ2-7,many,TRBV7-2,CASSLNGWGTSGRVSYEQYF,TGTGCCAGCAGCTTAAACGGATGGGGTACTAGCGGGAGGGTATCCTACGAGCAGTACTTC
-,TRBJ1-2,many,TRBV28,CASSSGANYGYTF,TGTGCCAGCTCGTCAGGTGCTAACTATGGCTACACCTTC
-,TRBJ2-7,few,TRBV5-6,CASSFYVLTGGYEQYF,TGTGCCAGCAGCTTTTACGTGTTAACAGGCGGTTACGAGCAGTACTTC
-,TRBJ2-7,-,TRBV5-1,CASSLAERSGEQYF,TGCGCCAGCAGCTTGGCCGAGCGGAGCGGCGAGCAGTACTTC
TRBD1,TRBJ2-7,-,TRBV18,CASSLQGDACEQYF,TGTGCCAGCTCACTACAGGGGGACGCCTGCGAGCAGTACTTC
TRBD1,TRBJ2-7,-,TRBV6-1,CASSVMAGGRAYEQYF,TGTGCCAGCAGTGTAATGGCAGGGGGCAGAGCCTACGAGCAGTACTTC
-,TRBJ2-7,few,TRBV27,CASSLRGLFAEQYF,TGTGCCAGCAGTTTACGGGGACTGTTCGCCGAGCAGTACTTC
-,TRBJ1-3,few,TRBV12-3/TRBV12-4,CASSSGHQSSGNTIYF,TGTGCCAGCAGTTCGGGACATCAGAGCTCTGGAAACACCATATATTTT
-,TRBJ1-6,-,TRBV30,CAWSVRTENSPLHF,TGTGCCTGGAGTGTACGGACGGAAAATTCACCCCTCCACTTT
TRBD1,TRBJ2-7,many,TRBV20-1,CSAPNSTGSPYEQYF,TGCAGTGCCCCGAATTCGACAGGGTCCCCCTACGAGCAGTACTTC
TRBD2,TRBJ2-3,-,TRBV24-1,CATSDLQVGLGPDTQYF,TGTGCCACCAGTGATTTGCAAGTGGGACTAGGTCCCGATACGCAGTATTTT
TRBD1,TRBJ2-7,-,TRBV30,CAWSEGTGGGEQYF,TGTGCCTGGAGTGAAGGGACAGGGGGCGGGGAGCAGTACTTC
-,TRBJ2-1,-,TRBV12-3/TRBV12-4,CASSGNAAPGNEQFF,TGTGCCAGCAGTGGCAATGCGGCCCCGGGGAATGAGCAGTTCTTC
TRBD1,TRBJ2-2,-,TRBV25-1,CASMSRDSSTGELFF,TGTGCCAGCATGTCCCGGGACAGCTCCACCGGGGAGCTGTTTTTT
-,TRBJ2-6,-,TRBV28,CASSLRDWANVLTF,TGTGCCAGCAGTTTACGGGACTGGGCCAACGTCCTGACTTTC
-,TRBJ1-5,many,TRBV2,CASSEVRGLNQPQHF,TGTGCCAGCAGTGAAGTGCGGGGTCTCAATCAGCCCCAGCATTTT
TRBD1,TRBJ2-5,-,TRBV4-2,CASSQEATGPMQETQYF,TGTGCCAGCAGCCAAGAAGCGACAGGGCCTATGCAAGAGACCCAGTACTTC
TRBD2,TRBJ2-1,-,TRBV7-3,CASSSSGRYDEQFF,TGTGCCAGCAGCTCTAGCGGGCGATACGATGAGCAGTTCTTC
-,TRBJ1-1,few,TRBV19,CASSTGSNTEAFF,TGTGCCAGTAGTACAGGCTCGAACACTGAAGCTTTCTTT
-,TRBJ1-2,few,TRBV29-1,CSVDEGSGYTF,TGCAGCGTTGATGAGGGCTCTGGCTACACCTTC
TRBD1,TRBJ2-2,-,TRBV6-1,CASSASRGGTNTGELFF,TGTGCCAGCAGTGCCAGTCGAGGGGGCACGAACACCGGGGAGCTGTTTTTT
-,TRBJ2-7,-,TRBV2,CASSEPLPEQHF,TGTGCCAGCAGCGAACCCCTCCCCGAGCAGCACTTC
-,TRBJ2-7,-,TRBV11-2,CASTPRGTGRLGEQYF,TGTGCCAGCACCCCCCGGGGAACAGGGAGGCTCGGGGAGCAGTACTTC
TRBD1,TRBJ1-4,-,TRBV9,CASSVAGGTANEKLFF,TGTGCCAGCAGCGTAGCAGGCGGGACAGCTAATGAAAAACTGTTTTTT
-,TRBJ2-7,-,TRBV4-3,CASSQLMGSYEQYF,TGCGCCAGCAGCCAATTGATGGGCTCCTACGAGCAGTACTTC